These 16 T cell receptor beta chains were all obtained from the same sample, sequenced in a study of T-cell memory formation after mild COVID-19. TCRdb re-derived calls from the 5' RACE reads in MiXCR, one entry per CDR3 protein. Among about 200,000 distinct CDR3 sequences listed, around 16% were seen once. Sample: PBMCs or a T cell subset sorted from them (not recorded which). Receptors were obtained from an adult woman who had mild COVID-19 (a few samples of this study predate the infection). Cell type and time point are not known.

The genes are TRBV7-8 and TRBJ1-5; perhaps TRBD1 as D (5 bases). The CDR3 spans 17 residues. CDR1 SGHVS and CDR2 FQNEAQ come from the germline V gene. Trimming stripped 5 bases from V and 4 bases from J, with 21 bases between. In DNA, the CDR3 is TGTGCCAGCAGCCTACCCAGGGTCCCCCGGAGGAATCAGCCCCAGCATTTT. Translation: CASSLPRVPRRNQPQHF. Supplemented by reference TRBV7-8 and TRBJ1-5, the full variable domain reads GAGVSQSPRYKVAKRGQDVALRCDPISGHVSLFWYQQALGQGPEFLTYFQNEAQLDKSGLPSDRFFAERPEGSVSTLKIQRTQQEDSAVYLCASSLPRVPRRNQPQHFGDGTRLSIL.

The V and J genes are TRBV12-3 or TRBV12-4 and TRBJ1-1, with 8 positions matching TRBD1. V lost 4 bases to trimming and J lost 2 bases; unmatched junction nucleotides: 6. This CDR3 is 15 amino acids long. The CDR3 DNA reads TGTGCCAGCAGTTACCGGACAGGGATCAACACTGAAGCTTTCTTT. Encoded protein: CASSYRTGINTEAFF.

This rearrangement joins TRBV27 to TRBJ2-5, with TRBD2 matching over 8 bases. J lost 4 bases, V lost 6 bases, and 10 bases had no gene match. The V gene's germline CDR1 is MNHEY and CDR2 SMNVEV (reference sequence). This CDR3 has 15 amino acids. CDR3 protein: CASRPSGGRGETQYF. DNA for the CDR3: TGTGCCAGCAGACCGTCGGGGGGGCGCGGAGAGACCCAGTACTTC.

This clonotype has just a few counts. The rearrangement uses TRBV11-2 and TRBJ1-6, with 7 bases lining up with TRBD1. Germline CDR1 SGHAT, CDR2 FQNNGV. V shed 1 base, J shed 9 bases, and the junction held 3 bases outside the gene matches. The CDR3 covers 14 residues. The CDR3: CASSLGGDSSPLHF. The CDR3 nucleotides are TGTGCCAGCAGCTTAGGGGGGGACAGTTCACCCCTCCACTTT.

J is TRBJ2-5 and V is TRBV12-3 or TRBV12-4; unclear D gene. V shed 7 bases and J shed 5 bases, with 14 bases lying between them. The CDR3 has 13 residues. CDR3 loop: CASTPGRRETQYF. DNA of the CDR3: TGTGCCAGCACTCCCGGGCGGCGGGAGACCCAGTACTTC.

This clonotype has ten or more counts. J is TRBJ1-5 and V is TRBV7-2, with D maybe TRBD1 (5 bases). The CDR3 totals 14 residues. V lost 3 bases and J 8 bases, leaving 14 bases between the germline ends. The germline gives CDR1 SGHTA, CDR2 FQGNSA. CDR3 residues: CASSFEPGLKPQHF. CDR3 DNA: TGTGCCAGCAGCTTCGAGCCAGGGTTGAAGCCCCAGCATTTT.

This clonotype was seen a few times. The V call is TRBV7-2, the J call TRBJ2-4; D remains unclear. Germline V gives CDR1 SGHTA, CDR2 FQGNSA. V shed 1 base and J shed 9 bases, with 4 bases lying between them. The CDR3 contains 11 residues. DNA for the CDR3: TGTGCCAGCAGCTTAGTGGGCATTCAGTACTTC. Its protein product is CASSLVGIQYF. Together with reference TRBV7-2 and TRBJ2-4, the CDR3 gives the full variable domain: GAGVSQSPSNKVTEKGKDVELRCDPISGHTALYWYRQSLGQGLEFLIYFQGNSAPDKSGLPSDRFSAERTGGSVSTLTIQRTQQEDSAVYLCASSLVGIQYFGAGTRLSVL.

The chain employs TRBV5-6 and TRBJ2-1; D gene uncertain. The CDR3 consists of 11 residues. Germline values: CDR1 SGHDT, CDR2 YYEEEE. Trimming left V 0 bases short and J 12 bases short, with 7 bases between. CDR3 in amino acids: CASSLDRVQFF. The CDR3 DNA is TGTGCCAGCAGCTTGGACCGGGTGCAGTTCTTC.

This clonotype occurred a few times. This chain joins TRBV7-6 and TRBJ1-1, with TRBD1 as a possible D gene (6 bases). The V and J ends lost 2 bases and 1 base respectively, with 11 bases between them. CDR3 size: 15 residues. Germline V gene lookup returns CDR1 SGHVS and CDR2 FNYEAQ. As DNA, the CDR3 is TGTGCCAGCAGCTTATTGGGGGCTGCGAACACTGAAGCTTTCTTT. Its translation is CASSLLGAANTEAFF.

This clonotype showed up many times. The chain recombines TRBV11-2 with TRBJ2-5; D perhaps matches TRBD1 (6 bases). Germline CDR1 reads SGHAT; CDR2 reads FQNNGV. V was pared by 3 bases and J by 1 base, with 12 bases between. CDR3 length: 15 residues. The CDR3 region has the DNA TGTGCCAGCAGCTTTCAGGGGACCCGCCAAGAGACCCAGTACTTC. Protein product: CASSFQGTRQETQYF.

There are a few counts of this clonotype. The chain couples TRBV11-2 to TRBJ1-2; tentative D call: TRBD1 (5 bases). Germline V gene data show CDR1 as SGHAT and CDR2 as FQNNGV. V lost 0 bases and J lost 2, with 10 bases in between. This CDR3 contains 15 residues. The CDR3, as DNA: TGTGCCAGCAGCTTAGATCAAAACAGGAACTATGGCTACACCTTC. Translated: CASSLDQNRNYGYTF. Based on the CDR3 plus reference TRBV11-2 and TRBJ1-2, the full variable domain is EAGVAQSPRYKIIEKRQSVAFWCNPISGHATLYWYQQILGQGPKLLIQFQNNGVVDDSQLPKDRFSAERLKGVDSTLKIQPAKLEDSAVYLCASSLDQNRNYGYTFGSGTRLTVV.

The rearrangement uses TRBV15 and TRBJ1-1; possible D gene TRBD1, 5 bases. The CDR3 sequence is 14 residues long. V lost 0 bases and J 6 bases, leaving 11 bases between the germline ends. CDR1 LNHNV and CDR2 YYDKDF come from the germline V gene (reference sequence). The CDR3 here is CATSRDRLGAEAFF. CDR3 nucleotide sequence: TGTGCCACCAGCAGAGACCGGTTGGGGGCTGAAGCTTTCTTT.

This clonotype showed up many times. The V gene is TRBV27, the J gene TRBJ1-2; possible D gene TRBD1, 6 bases. Deletions cut 6 bases from V and 2 bases from J, with 10 bases between. CDR3 size: 13 residues. The germline V gene has CDR1 MNHEY and CDR2 SMNVEV (reference sequence). The chain's CDR3 is CASSLTGNYGYTF. DNA for the CDR3: TGTGCCAGCAGCTTAACAGGGAACTATGGCTACACCTTC.

This clonotype has a handful of counts. The chain is built from TRBV5-1 and TRBJ2-2; D is unresolved. The CDR3 sequence is 16 residues long. Germline CDR1 is SGHRS and CDR2 is YFSETQ. Trimming took off 3 bases at V and 0 bases at J, with 12 bases between the two ends. CDR3 sequence reads: CASSSSWGTNTGELFF. The CDR3 DNA is TGCGCCAGCAGCTCCTCTTGGGGAACGAACACCGGGGAGCTGTTTTTT.

This clonotype appeared a few times. V and J are TRBV5-1 and TRBJ2-7, with 8 bases that match TRBD1. This CDR3 contains 15 residues. Trimming at V came to 1 base and at J to 7 bases, leaving 10 bases not matched to a gene. Germline CDR1 reads SGHRS; CDR2 reads YFSETQ. CDR3 protein: CASSLRGTGGAEQYF. DNA for the CDR3: TGCGCCAGCAGCTTGCGCGGGACAGGAGGTGCGGAGCAGTACTTC.

This clonotype occurred a few times. This chain links TRBV18 with TRBJ2-3, with D unresolved. This CDR3 is built from 14 residues. Trimming took 3 bases from V and 0 from J, leaving 7 bases between them. Germline V gene sequence: CDR1 KGHSH, CDR2 LQKENI. The CDR3 region has the DNA TGTGCCAGCTCACCTCAGACTAGCACAGATACGCAGTATTTT. It is translated as CASSPQTSTDTQYF.